This T cell receptor (beta chain) emerged from a study of T cells and Merkel cell carcinoma outcomes (TCRdb year 2020). In the study overall: The tumor T-cell repertoire, together with T-cell density, was examined as a predictor of clinical outcome in patients with Merkel cell carcinoma. The full study reports these points: According to the report, clinical outcomes in Merkel cell carcinoma patients could be predicted using T-cell density together with features of the T-cell repertoire.

Relative to germline, V is 2 bases shorter and J is 5 bases shorter, with 17 bases between their ends. For CDR1 and CDR2, the germline V gene (reference sequence) lists SEHNR and FQNEAQ. The CDR3 runs 16 residues from the cysteine to the phenylalanine. Only the CDR3 part of the read is kept: 48 bases, read in frame from the first base. Library construction relied on the immunoSEQ multiplex PCR assay. TCRdb provides this immuneACCESS table in a form limited to in-frame rearrangements. Some clones are lacking; in checked studies, under half of them reflect an unresolved V gene, and why the rest are absent is not known. The sample data list 10,000 or so clones, and around 95% of these were observed just once. In total, the top ten clones hold about 0.94% of the sample. Of note for this clone: Its target antigen remains unknown. No clone much larger than this one lies a single base away; base qualities are absent.

Samples were obtained from patients with Merkel cell carcinoma. The V and J segments used are TRBV7-9 and TRBJ2-3; the best D guess is TRBD2, with 5 bases matching. Sequenced input: tumor tissue from Merkel cell carcinoma. This clonotype originated in a human donor with Merkel cell carcinoma. The CDR3 region has the sequence CASSLTWSGSGDTQYF. The bases read TGTGCCAGCAGCTTAACTTGGAGCGGAAGTGGAGATACGCAGTATTTT.